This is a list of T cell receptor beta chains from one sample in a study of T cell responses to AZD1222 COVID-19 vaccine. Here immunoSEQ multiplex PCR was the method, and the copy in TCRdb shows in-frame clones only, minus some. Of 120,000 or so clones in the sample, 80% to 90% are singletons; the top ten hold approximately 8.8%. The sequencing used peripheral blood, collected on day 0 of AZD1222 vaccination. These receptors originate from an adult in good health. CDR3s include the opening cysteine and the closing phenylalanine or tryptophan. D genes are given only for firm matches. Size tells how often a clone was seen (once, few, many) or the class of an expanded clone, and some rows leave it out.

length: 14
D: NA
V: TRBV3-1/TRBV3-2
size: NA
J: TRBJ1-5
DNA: TGTGCCAGCAGCCCCTTCGGCAAAAATCAGCCCCAGCATTTT
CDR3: CASSPFGKNQPQHF

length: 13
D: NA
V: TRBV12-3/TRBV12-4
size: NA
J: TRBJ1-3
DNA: TGTGCCAGCACCTCACTCGAGGGGAACACCATATATTTT
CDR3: CASTSLEGNTIYF

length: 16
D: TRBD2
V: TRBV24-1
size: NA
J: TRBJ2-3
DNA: TGTGCCACCAGTGAGTATCCGGGACTAGAAATAGATACGCAGTATTTT
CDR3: CATSEYPGLEIDTQYF

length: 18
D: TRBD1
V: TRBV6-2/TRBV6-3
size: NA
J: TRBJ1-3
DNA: TGTGCCAGCAGTTACGAAGGGACAGGGGTCTCCTCTGGAAACACCATATATTTT
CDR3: CASSYEGTGVSSGNTIYF

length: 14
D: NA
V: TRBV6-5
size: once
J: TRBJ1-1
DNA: TGTGCCAGCAGTTACGCCTACATGAACACTGAAGCTTTCTTT
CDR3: CASSYAYMNTEAFF

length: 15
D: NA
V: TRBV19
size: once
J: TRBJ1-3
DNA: TGTGCCAGTAGTATAGATGGAGTCAGCGGAAACACCATATATTTT
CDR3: CASSIDGVSGNTIYF

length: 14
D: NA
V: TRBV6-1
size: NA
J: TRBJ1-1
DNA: TGTGCCAGCAGTGACCAGGGGTTGAACACTGAAGCTTTCTTT
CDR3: CASSDQGLNTEAFF

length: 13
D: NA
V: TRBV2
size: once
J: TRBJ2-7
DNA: TGTGCCAGCAATGGGGACGGGGGAGGTTGGCAGTACTTC
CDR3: CASNGDGGGWQYF

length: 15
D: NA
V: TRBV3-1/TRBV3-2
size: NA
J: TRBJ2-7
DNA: TGTGCCAGCAGCCAATATAGGATGGGGCCCTACGAGCAGTACTTC
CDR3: CASSQYRMGPYEQYF

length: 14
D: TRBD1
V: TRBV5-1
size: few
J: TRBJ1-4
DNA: TGCGCCAGCAGCTCAGGCGGGACAGGTGAAAAACTGTTTTTT
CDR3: CASSSGGTGEKLFF

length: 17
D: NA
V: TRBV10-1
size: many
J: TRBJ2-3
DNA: TGCGCCAGCAGTGAGTCGCTAAACTTGGCGGGTACAGATACGCAGTATTTT
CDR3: CASSESLNLAGTDTQYF

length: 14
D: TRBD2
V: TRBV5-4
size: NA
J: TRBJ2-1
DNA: TGTGCCAGCAGCTTGAACGGGAGGTACAATGAGCAGTTCTTC
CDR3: CASSLNGRYNEQFF

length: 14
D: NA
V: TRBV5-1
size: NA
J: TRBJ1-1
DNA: TGCGCCAGCAGCTTCGGACAGTTGGACACTGAAGCTTTCTTT
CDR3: CASSFGQLDTEAFF

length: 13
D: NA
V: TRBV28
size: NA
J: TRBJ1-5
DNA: TGTGCCAGTAGGGGTCCGCTTAATCAGCCCCAGCATTTT
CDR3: CASRGPLNQPQHF

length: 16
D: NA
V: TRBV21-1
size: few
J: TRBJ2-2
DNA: TGTGCCAGCGTTACAGGGGGCGTTGCGAACACCGGGGAGCTGTTTTTT
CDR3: CASVTGGVANTGELFF

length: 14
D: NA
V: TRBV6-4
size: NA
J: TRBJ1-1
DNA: TGTGCCACCCGAGGGGCAGCTTACCACACTGAAGCTTTCTTT
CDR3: CATRGAAYHTEAFF

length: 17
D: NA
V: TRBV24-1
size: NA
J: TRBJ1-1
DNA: TGTGCCACCAGTGATGGAGGGGCGGCGGGCGATTACACTGAAGCTTTCTTT
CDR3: CATSDGGAAGDYTEAFF

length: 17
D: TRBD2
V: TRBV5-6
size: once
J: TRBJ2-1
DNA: TGTGCCAGCAGCTCTTTTACCGGGACTAGCGGACACAATGAGCAGTTCTTC
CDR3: CASSSFTGTSGHNEQFF

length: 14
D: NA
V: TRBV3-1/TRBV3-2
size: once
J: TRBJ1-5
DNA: TGTGCCAGCAGCCAAGCGGGGGCCGGACAGCCCCAGCATTTT
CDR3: CASSQAGAGQPQHF

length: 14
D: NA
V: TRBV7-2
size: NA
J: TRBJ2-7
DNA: TGTGCCAGCAGCTTAGCGGGCCGCTCCTACGAGCAGTACTTC
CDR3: CASSLAGRSYEQYF

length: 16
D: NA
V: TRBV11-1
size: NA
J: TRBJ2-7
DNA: TGTGCCAGCAGCTTCTCTGGGCACAACGAGGGCTACGAGCAGTACTTC
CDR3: CASSFSGHNEGYEQYF

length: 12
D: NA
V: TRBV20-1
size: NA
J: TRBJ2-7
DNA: TGCAGTGCTAGTCTGGACAGCTACGAGCAGTACTTC
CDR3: CSASLDSYEQYF

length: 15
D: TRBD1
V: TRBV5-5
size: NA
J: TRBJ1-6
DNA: TGTGCCAGCAGCTTGGAGGACAGGGGGCATTCACCCCTCCACTTT
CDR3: CASSLEDRGHSPLHF

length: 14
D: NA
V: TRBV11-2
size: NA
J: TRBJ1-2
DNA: TGTGCCAGCAGCTTAGCGGAGGGGGACTATGGCTACACCTTC
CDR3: CASSLAEGDYGYTF

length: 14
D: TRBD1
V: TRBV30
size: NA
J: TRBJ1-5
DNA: TGTGCCTGGAGTGTACAGACAGGGAATCAGCCCCAGCATTTT
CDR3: CAWSVQTGNQPQHF

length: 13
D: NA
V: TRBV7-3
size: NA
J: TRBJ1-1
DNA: TGTGCCAGCAGCTTTACAGGTCGGACTGAAGCTTTCTTT
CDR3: CASSFTGRTEAFF

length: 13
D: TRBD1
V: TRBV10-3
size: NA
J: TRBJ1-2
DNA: TGTGCCATCAGTGAGGGACAGGGAGATGGCTACACCTTC
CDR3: CAISEGQGDGYTF

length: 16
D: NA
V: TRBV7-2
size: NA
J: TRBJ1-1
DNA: TGTGCCAGCAGCTTAGTCCCCAGTTATTCCAACACTGAAGCTTTCTTT
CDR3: CASSLVPSYSNTEAFF

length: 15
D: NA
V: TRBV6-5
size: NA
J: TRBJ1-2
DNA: TGTGCCAGCAGTTACTCTCCGGATACTAACTATGGCTACACCTTC
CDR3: CASSYSPDTNYGYTF

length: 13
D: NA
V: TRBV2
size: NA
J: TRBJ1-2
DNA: TGTGCCAGCAGTTTGGACATGACCAATGGCTACACCTTC
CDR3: CASSLDMTNGYTF

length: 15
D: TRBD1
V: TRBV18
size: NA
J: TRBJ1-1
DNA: TGTGCCAGCTCACCACAGAGGGACAGTGACACTGAAGCTTTCTTT
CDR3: CASSPQRDSDTEAFF

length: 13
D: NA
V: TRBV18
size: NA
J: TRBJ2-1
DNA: TGTGCCAGCTCACCAGGGCTGGACAATGAGCAGTTCTTC
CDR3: CASSPGLDNEQFF

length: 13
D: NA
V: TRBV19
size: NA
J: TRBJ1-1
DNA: TGTGCCAGTAGTTGGGGGAAGGACACTGAAGCTTTCTTT
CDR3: CASSWGKDTEAFF

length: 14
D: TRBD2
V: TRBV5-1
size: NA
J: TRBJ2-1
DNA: TGCGCCAGCAGCTCGTCGGGACTAGGCAATGAGCAGTTCTTC
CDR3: CASSSSGLGNEQFF

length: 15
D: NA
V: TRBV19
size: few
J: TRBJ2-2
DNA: TGTGCCAGTAGTATTACCGCAGTACAGATCGGGGAGCTGTTTTTT
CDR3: CASSITAVQIGELFF

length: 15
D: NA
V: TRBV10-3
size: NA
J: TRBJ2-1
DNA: TGTGCCATCAAGGCGAGGGAAATCGCAGGCAATGAGCAGTTCTTC
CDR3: CAIKAREIAGNEQFF

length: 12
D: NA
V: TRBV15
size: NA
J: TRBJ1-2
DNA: TGTGCCACCGGAGGCAGTTTCTATGGCTACACCTTC
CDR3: CATGGSFYGYTF

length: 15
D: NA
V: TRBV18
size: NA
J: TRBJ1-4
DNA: TGTGCCAGCTCACCCCCCGGGGTGGGGAATGAAAAACTGTTTTTT
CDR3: CASSPPGVGNEKLFF

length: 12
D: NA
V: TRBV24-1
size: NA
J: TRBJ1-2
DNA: TGTGCCACCAGTGTCACGGGGCATGGCTACACCTTC
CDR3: CATSVTGHGYTF

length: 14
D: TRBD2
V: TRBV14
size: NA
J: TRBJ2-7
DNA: TGTGCCAGCAGCCAGGCCGGGACTAGACGCGAGCAGTACTTC
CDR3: CASSQAGTRREQYF

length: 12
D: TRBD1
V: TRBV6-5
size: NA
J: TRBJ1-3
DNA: TGTGCCACCCGACAGGGGGCAAACACCATATATTTT
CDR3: CATRQGANTIYF

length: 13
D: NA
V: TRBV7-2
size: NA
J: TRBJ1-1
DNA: TGTGCCAGCAGTACCCGGGCGAACACTGAAGCTTTCTTT
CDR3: CASSTRANTEAFF

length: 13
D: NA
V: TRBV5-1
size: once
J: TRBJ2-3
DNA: TGCGCCAGCGATGAGGGTCTTTTGGATACGCAGTATTTT
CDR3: CASDEGLLDTQYF

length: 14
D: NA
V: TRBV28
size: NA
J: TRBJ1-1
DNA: TGTGCCAGCACCTACGGAGGAATGAACACTGAAGCTTTCTTT
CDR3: CASTYGGMNTEAFF

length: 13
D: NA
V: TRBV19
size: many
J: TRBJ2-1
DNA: TGTGCCAGTAGTATAGGCGTCAACAATGAGCAGTTCTTC
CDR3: CASSIGVNNEQFF

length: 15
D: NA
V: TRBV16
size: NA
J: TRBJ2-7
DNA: TGTGCCAGCAGCCAAAAAGTGGAGCATATCTACGAGCAGTACTTC
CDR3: CASSQKVEHIYEQYF

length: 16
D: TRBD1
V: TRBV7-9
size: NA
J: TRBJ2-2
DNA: TGTGCCAGCAGCTCACGACAGGGAATTTACACCGGGGAGCTGTTTTTT
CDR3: CASSSRQGIYTGELFF

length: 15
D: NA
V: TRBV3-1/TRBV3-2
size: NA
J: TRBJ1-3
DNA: TGTGCCAGCAGCGAAGGGGGGGCGTCTGGAAACACCATATATTTT
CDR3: CASSEGGASGNTIYF

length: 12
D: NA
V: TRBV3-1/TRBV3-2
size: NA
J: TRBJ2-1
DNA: TGTGCCAGCAGCCAAGCCTTGGATGAGCAGTTCTTC
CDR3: CASSQALDEQFF

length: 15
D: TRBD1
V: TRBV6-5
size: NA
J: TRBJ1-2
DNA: TGTGCCAGCAGCAGAGACAGGGAAGCTAACTATGGCTACACCTTC
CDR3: CASSRDREANYGYTF

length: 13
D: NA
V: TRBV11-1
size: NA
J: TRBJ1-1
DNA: TGTGCCAGCAGCTTAGGATTGAACACTGAAGCTTTCTTT
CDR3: CASSLGLNTEAFF

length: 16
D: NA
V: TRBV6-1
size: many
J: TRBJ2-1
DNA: TGTGCCAGCAGTGAATCGGACGGGGGTAACTACAATGAGCAGTTCTTC
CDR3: CASSESDGGNYNEQFF

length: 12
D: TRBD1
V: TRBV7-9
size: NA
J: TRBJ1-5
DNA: TGTGCCAGCAACAGGGGAGGCCAGCCCCAGCATTTT
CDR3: CASNRGGQPQHF

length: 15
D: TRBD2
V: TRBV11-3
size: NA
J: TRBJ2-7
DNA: TGTGCCAGCAGCTTAGATGGGGGGAGAGCGGGAGAGCAGTACTTC
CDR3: CASSLDGGRAGEQYF

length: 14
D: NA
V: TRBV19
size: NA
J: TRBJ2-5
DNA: TGTGCCAGTAGTATCGCAGCAACGCAAGAGACCCAGTACTTC
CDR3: CASSIAATQETQYF

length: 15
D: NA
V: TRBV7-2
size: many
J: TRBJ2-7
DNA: TGTGCCAGCAGCCCCTCAGGGGAACCTTACTACGAGCAGTACTTC
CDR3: CASSPSGEPYYEQYF

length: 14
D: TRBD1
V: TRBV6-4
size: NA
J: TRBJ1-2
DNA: TGTGCCAGCAGTGACGCCGGGACAGGCTATGGCTACACCTTC
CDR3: CASSDAGTGYGYTF

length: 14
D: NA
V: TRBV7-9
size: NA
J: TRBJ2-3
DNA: TGTGCCAGCAGCTTATTGTCGGTCCAATATACGCAGTATTTT
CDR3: CASSLLSVQYTQYF

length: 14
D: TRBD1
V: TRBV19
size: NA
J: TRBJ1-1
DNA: TGTGCCAGTAGTATCCAGGGGGCGAGCACTGAAGCTTTCTTT
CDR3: CASSIQGASTEAFF

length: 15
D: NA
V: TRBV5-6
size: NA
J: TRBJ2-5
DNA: TGTGCCAGCAGCTTGTTGCAGGGGGGGGCAGAGACCCAGTACTTC
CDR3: CASSLLQGGAETQYF